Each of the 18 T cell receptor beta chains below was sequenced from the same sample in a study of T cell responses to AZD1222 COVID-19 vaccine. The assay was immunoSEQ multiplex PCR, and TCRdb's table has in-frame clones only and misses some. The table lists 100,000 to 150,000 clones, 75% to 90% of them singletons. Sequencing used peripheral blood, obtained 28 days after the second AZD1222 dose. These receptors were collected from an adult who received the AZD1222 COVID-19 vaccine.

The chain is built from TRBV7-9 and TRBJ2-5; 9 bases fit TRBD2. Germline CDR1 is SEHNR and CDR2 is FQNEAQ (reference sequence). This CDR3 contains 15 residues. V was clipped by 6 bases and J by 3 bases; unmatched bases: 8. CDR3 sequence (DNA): TGTGCCAGCAGTCCCCGGGGACTAGCAGAAGAGACCCAGTACTTC. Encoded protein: CASSPRGLAEETQYF.

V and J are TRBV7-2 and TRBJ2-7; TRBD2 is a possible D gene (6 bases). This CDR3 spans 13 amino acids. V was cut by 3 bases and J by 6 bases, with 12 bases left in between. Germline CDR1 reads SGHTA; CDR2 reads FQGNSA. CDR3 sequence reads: CASSLEGSGEQYF. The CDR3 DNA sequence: TGTGCCAGCAGCTTGGAGGGGTCGGGCGAGCAGTACTTC.

The CDR3 sequence: CASSPSLDTGELFF. The CDR3 coding sequence is TGTGCCAGCAGTCCCTCTTTAGACACCGGGGAGCTGTTTTTT. This chain connects TRBV6-2 or TRBV6-3 to TRBJ2-2; no firm D call. The CDR3 loop spans 14 amino acids. The V gene lost 5 bases and the J gene lost 3 bases, with 10 bases spanning the gap. Germline lookup yields CDR1 MNHEY and CDR2 SVGEGT.

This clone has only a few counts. CDR3 amino acids: CASSGWTPGVETQYF. Here the CDR3 DNA reads TGTGCCAGCAGCGGATGGACCCCCGGGGTCGAGACCCAGTACTTC. The chain carries TRBV9 and TRBJ2-5; tentative D call: TRBD2 (5 bases). The CDR3 covers 15 residues. Germline CDR1 is SGDLS and CDR2 is YYNGEE. Trimming took off 3 bases at V and 5 bases at J, with 17 bases between the two ends.

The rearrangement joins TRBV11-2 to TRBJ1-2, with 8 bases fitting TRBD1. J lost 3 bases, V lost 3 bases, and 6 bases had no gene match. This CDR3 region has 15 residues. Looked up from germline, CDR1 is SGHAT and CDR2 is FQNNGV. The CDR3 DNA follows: TGTGCCAGCAGCTTTGGACAGGGAGGGCACTATGGCTACACCTTC. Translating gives CASSFGQGGHYGYTF.

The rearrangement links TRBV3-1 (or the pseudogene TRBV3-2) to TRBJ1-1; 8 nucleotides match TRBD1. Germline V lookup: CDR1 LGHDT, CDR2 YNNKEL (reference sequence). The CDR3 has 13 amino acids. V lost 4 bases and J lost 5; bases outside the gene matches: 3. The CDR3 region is CASSRQGSTEAFF. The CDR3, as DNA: TGTGCCAGCAGCCGACAGGGGAGTACTGAAGCTTTCTTT.

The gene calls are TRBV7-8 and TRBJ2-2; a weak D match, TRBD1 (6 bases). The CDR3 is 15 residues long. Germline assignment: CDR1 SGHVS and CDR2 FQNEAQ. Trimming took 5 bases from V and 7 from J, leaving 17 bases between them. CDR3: CASSARTGFYGELFF. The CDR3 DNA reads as TGTGCCAGCAGCGCCCGTACAGGGTTCTACGGGGAGCTGTTTTTT.

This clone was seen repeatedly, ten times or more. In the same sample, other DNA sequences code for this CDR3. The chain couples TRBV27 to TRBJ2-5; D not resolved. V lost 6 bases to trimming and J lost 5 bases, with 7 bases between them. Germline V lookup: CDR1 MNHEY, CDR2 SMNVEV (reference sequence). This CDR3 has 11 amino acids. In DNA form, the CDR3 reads TGTGCCAGCAGCCTAGGCGAGACCCAGTACTTC. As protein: CASSLGETQYF.

The CDR3 region has the DNA TGTGCCAGTAGTGGGAGTAGCAGGAACCAGCCCCAGCATTTT. Translated: CASSGSSRNQPQHF. The chain uses TRBV19 and TRBJ1-5; unclear D gene. Germline V gene data show CDR1 as LNHDA and CDR2 as SQIVND (reference sequence). Trimming removed 5 bases from V and 7 bases from J, with 15 bases in between. The CDR3 sequence is 14 residues long. Combining the CDR3 with reference TRBV19 and TRBJ1-5 gives the whole variable domain DGGITQSPKYLFRKEGQNVTLSCEQNLNHDAMYWYRQDPGQGLRLIYYSQIVNDFQKGDIAEGYSVSREKKESFPLTVTSAQKNPTAFYLCASSGSSRNQPQHFGDGTRLSIL.

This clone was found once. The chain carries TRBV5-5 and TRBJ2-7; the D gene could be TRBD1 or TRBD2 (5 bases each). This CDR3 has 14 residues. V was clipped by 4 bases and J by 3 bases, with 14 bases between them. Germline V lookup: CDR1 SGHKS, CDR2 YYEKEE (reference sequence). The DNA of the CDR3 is TGTGCCAGCAGCGGTGGGGACGGATACTACGAGCAGTACTTC. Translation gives CASSGGDGYYEQYF.

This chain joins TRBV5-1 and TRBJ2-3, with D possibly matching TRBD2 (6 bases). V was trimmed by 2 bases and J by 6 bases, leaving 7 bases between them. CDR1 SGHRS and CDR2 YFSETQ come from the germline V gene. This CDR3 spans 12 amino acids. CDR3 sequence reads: CASSLTSDTQYF. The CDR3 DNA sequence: TGCGCCAGCAGCTTAACTAGCGATACGCAGTATTTT.

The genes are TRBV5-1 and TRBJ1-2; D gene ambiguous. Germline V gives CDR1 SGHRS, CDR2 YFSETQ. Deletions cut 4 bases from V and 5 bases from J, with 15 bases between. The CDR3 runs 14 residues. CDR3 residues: CASSNGELVYGYTF. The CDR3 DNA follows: TGCGCCAGCAGCAATGGGGAGTTGGTGTATGGCTACACCTTC.

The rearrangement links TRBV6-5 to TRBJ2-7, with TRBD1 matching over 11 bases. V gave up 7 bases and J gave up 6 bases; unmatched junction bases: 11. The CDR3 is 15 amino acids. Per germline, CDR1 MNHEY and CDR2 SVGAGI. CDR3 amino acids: CASKRGQGASAEQYF. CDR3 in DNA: TGTGCCAGCAAAAGAGGACAGGGGGCCTCGGCCGAGCAGTACTTC.

CDR3 bases: TGTGCCAGCAGCCAATCTCCAGGGAAGGAGACCCAGTACTTC. Translating it yields CASSQSPGKETQYF. The rearrangement links TRBV16 to TRBJ2-5; tentatively, D is TRBD1 (5 bases). Trimming took off 0 bases at V and 5 bases at J, with 10 bases between the two ends. Per germline, CDR1 KGHSY and CDR2 FQNENV. The CDR3 covers 14 residues.

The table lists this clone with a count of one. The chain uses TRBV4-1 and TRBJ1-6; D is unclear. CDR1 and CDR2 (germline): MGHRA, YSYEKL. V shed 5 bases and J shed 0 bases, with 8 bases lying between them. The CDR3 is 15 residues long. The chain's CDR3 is CASSSTISYNSPLHF. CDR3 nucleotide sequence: TGCGCCAGCAGCTCAACTATCTCCTATAATTCACCCCTCCACTTT.

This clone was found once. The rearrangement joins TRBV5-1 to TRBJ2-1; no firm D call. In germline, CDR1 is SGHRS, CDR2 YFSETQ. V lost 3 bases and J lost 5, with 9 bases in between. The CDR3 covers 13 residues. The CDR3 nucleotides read TGCGCCAGCAGCTCAACAGTTAACAATGAGCAGTTCTTC. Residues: CASSSTVNNEQFF. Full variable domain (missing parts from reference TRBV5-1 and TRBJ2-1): KAGVTQTPRYLIKTRGQQVTLSCSPISGHRSVSWYQQTPGQGLQFLFEYFSETQRNKGNFPGRFSGRQFSNSRSEMNVSTLELGDSALYLCASSSTVNNEQFFGPGTRLTVL.

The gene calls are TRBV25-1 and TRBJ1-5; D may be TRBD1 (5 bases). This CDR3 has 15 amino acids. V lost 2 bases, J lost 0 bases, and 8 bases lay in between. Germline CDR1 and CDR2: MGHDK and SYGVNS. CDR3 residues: CASSEGGYSNQPQHF. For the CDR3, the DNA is TGTGCCAGCAGTGAAGGGGGGTATAGCAATCAGCCCCAGCATTTT. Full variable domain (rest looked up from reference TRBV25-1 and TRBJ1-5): EADIYQTPRYLVIGTGKKITLECSQTMGHDKMYWYQQDPGMELHLIHYSYGVNSTEKGDLSSESTVSRIRTEHFPLTLESARPSHTSQYLCASSEGGYSNQPQHFGDGTRLSIL.

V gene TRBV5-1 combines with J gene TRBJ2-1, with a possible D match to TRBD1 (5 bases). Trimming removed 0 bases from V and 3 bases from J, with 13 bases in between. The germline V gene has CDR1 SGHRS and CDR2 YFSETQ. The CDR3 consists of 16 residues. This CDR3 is CASSLAPVDSYNEQFF. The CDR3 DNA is TGCGCCAGCAGCTTGGCCCCAGTTGACAGCTACAATGAGCAGTTCTTC.